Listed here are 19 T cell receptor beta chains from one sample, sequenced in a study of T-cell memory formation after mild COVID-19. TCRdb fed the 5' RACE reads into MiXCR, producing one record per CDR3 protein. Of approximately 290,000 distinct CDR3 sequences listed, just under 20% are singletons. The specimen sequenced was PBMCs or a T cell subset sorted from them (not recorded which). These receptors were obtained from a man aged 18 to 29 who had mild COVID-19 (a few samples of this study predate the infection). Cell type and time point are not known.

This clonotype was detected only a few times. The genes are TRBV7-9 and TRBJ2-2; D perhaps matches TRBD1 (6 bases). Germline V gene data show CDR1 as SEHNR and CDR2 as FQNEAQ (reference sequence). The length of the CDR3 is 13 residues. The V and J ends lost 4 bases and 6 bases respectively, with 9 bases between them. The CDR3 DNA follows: TGTGCCAGCAGCTCTGGGGGCTCCGGGGAGCTGTTTTTT. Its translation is CASSSGGSGELFF.

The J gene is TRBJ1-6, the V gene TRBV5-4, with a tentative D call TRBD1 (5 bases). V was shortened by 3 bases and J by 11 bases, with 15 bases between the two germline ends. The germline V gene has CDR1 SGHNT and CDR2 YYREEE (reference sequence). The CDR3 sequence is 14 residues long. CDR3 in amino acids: CASSSQGMRTPLHF. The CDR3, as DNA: TGTGCCAGCAGCTCCCAGGGAATGAGGACACCCCTCCACTTT. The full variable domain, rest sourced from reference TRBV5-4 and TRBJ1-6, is ETGVTQSPTHLIKTRGQQVTLRCSSQSGHNTVSWYQQALGQGPQFIFQYYREEENGRGNFPPRFSGLQFPNYSSELNVNALELDDSALYLCASSSQGMRTPLHFGNGTRLTVT.

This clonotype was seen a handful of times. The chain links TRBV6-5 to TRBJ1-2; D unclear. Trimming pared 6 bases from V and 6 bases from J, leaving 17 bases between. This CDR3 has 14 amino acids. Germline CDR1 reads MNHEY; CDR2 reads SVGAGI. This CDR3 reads CASRESDRLNGYTF. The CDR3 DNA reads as TGTGCCAGCAGGGAATCCGACCGACTGAATGGCTACACCTTC.

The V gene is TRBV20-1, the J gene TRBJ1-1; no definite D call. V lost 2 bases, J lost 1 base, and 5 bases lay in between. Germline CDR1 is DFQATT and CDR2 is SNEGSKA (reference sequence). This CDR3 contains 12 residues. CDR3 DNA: TGCAGTGCTAGACCACAGAACACTGAAGCTTTCTTT. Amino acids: CSARPQNTEAFF.

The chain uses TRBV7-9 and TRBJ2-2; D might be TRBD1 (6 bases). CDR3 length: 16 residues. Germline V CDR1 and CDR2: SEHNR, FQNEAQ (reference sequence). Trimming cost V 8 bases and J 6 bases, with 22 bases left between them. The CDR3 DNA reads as TGTGCCAGCGACACAACAATAAACAGGGACGCCGGGGAGCTGTTTTTT. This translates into CASDTTINRDAGELFF. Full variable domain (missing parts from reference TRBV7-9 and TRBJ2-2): DTGVSQNPRHKITKRGQNVTFRCDPISEHNRLYWYRQTLGQGPEFLTYFQNEAQLEKSRLLSDRFSAERPKGSFSTLEIQRTEQGDSAMYLCASDTTINRDAGELFFGEGSRLTVL.

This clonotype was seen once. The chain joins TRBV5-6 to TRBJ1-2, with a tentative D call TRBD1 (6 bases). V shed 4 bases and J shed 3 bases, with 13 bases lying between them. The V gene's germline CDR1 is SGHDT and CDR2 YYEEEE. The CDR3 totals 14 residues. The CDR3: CASSPPGADYGYTF. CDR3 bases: TGTGCCAGCAGCCCCCCAGGGGCGGACTATGGCTACACCTTC.

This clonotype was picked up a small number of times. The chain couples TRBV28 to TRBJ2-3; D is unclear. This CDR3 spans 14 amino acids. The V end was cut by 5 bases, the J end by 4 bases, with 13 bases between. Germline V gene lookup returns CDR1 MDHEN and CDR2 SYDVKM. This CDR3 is CASSQVRSADTQYF. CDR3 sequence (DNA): TGTGCCAGCAGTCAGGTCCGGTCCGCAGATACGCAGTATTTT.

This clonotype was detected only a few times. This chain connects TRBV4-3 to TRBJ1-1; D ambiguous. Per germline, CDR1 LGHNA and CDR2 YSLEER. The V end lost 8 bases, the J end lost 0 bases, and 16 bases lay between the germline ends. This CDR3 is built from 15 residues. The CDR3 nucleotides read TGCGCCAGCGTAAGAGAGTGGGGTTTGAACACTGAAGCTTTCTTT. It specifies CASVREWGLNTEAFF.

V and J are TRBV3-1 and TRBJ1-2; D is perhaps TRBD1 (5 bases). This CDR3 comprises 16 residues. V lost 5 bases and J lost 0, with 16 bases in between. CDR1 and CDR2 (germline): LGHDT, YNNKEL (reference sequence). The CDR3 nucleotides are TGTGCCAGCAGCGGGGGACTGGCGACGGCTAACTATGGCTACACCTTC. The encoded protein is CASSGGLATANYGYTF.

The CDR3 here is CASSQEPGQGHGYTF. The CDR3 coding sequence is TGCGCCAGCAGCCAGGAACCGGGACAGGGGCATGGCTACACCTTC. The genes are TRBV4-3 and TRBJ1-2, with 10 bases that match TRBD1. Germline V lookup: CDR1 LGHNA, CDR2 YSLEER. Trimming removed 3 bases from V and 6 bases from J; junction bases left unmatched: 7. The CDR3 runs to 15 residues.

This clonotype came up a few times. In nucleotides, the CDR3 is TGCGCCAGCAGCTTGATGGGACAGGGAGAGACCCAGTACTTC. Translated, it gives CASSLMGQGETQYF. The genes are TRBV5-1 and TRBJ2-5; 9 nucleotides match TRBD1. V shed 1 base and J 4 bases; nucleotides not matched to a gene: 2. CDR1 is SGHRS, CDR2 YFSETQ, per germline. The CDR3 length is 14 residues.

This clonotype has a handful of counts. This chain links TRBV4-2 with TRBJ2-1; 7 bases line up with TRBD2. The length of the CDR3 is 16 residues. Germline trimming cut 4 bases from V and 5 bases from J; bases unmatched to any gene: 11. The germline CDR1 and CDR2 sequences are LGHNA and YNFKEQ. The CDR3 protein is CASSPRWLAEDNEQFF. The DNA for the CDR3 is TGTGCCAGCAGCCCCCGCTGGCTAGCGGAAGACAATGAGCAGTTCTTC.

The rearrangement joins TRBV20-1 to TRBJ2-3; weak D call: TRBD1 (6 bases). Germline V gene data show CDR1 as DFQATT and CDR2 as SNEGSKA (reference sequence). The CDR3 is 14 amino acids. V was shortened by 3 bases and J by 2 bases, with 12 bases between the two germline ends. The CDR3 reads CSARQGPSTDTQYF. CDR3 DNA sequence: TGCAGTGCTAGGCAGGGGCCCTCCACAGATACGCAGTATTTT.

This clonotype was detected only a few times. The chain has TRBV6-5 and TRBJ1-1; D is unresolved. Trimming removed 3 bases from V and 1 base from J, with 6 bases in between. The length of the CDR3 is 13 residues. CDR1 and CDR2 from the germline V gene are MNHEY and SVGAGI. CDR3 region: CASSYAENTEAFF. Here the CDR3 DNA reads TGTGCCAGCAGTTATGCAGAGAACACTGAAGCTTTCTTT.

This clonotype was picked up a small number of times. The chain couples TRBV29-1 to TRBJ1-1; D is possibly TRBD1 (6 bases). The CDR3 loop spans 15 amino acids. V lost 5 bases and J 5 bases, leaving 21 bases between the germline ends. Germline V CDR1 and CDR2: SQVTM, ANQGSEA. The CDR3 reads CSVLYIGQTGTEAFF. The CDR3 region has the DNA TGCAGCGTTTTATATATCGGACAGACGGGGACTGAAGCTTTCTTT.

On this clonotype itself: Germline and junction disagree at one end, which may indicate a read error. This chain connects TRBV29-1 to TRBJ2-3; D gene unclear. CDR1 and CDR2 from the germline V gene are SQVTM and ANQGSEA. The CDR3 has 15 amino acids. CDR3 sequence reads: CSVEVFTESTDTKYF. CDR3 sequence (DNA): TGCAGCGTTGAAGTTTTTACAGAGAGCACAGATACGAAGTATTTT.

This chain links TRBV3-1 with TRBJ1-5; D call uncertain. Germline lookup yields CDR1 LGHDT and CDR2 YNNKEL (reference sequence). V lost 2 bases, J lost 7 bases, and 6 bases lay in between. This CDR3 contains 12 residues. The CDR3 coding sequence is TGTGCCAGCAGCCAAACGAGCCAGCCCCAGCATTTT. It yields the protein CASSQTSQPQHF.

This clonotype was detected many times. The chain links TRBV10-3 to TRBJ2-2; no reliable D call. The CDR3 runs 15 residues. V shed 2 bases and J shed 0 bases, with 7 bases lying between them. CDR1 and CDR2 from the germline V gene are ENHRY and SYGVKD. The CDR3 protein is CAISEMTTNTGELFF. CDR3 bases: TGTGCCATCAGTGAGATGACAACGAACACCGGGGAGCTGTTTTTT.

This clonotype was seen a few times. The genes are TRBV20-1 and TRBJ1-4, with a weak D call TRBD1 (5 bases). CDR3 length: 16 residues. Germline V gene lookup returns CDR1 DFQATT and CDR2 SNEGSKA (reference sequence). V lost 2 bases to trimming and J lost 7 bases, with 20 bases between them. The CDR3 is CSARPGIRGGGEKLFF. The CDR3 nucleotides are TGCAGTGCTAGACCTGGGATCCGGGGCGGCGGTGAAAAACTGTTTTTT.